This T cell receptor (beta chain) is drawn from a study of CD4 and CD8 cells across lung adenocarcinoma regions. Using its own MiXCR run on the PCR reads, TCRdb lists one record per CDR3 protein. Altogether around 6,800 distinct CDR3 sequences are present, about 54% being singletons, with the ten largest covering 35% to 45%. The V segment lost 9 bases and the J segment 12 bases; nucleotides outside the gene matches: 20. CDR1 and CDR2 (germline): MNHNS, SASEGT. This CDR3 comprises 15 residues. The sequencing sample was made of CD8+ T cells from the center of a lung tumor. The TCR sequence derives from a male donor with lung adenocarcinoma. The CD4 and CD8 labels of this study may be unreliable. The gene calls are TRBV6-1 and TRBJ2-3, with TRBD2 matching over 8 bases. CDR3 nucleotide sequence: TGTGCCAGGGGTGAAGGGGCGGGAGGCACAGAGACCCAGTATTTT. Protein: CARGEGAGGTETQYF.